The next 17 T cell receptor beta chains were all read from a single sample in a study of T cell responses to AZD1222 COVID-19 vaccine. Data came from immunoSEQ multiplex PCR; TCRdb stores just in-frame clones and leaves some out. The sample yields some 150,000 clones, roughly 88% seen once. The starting material was peripheral blood, obtained on day 0 of AZD1222 vaccination. Every receptor here comes from an adult in good health.

This clone was picked up a small number of times. This sequence joins TRBV30 and TRBJ2-7; D call uncertain. Between the trimmed V and J ends, which lost 0 bases and 3 bases, there was a span of 6 bases. The CDR3 is 12 residues long. The germline CDR1 and CDR2 sequences are GTSNPN and SVGIG (reference sequence). CDR3 residues: CAWSVPGYEQYF. The CDR3, as DNA: TGTGCCTGGAGTGTACCAGGCTACGAGCAGTACTTC.

This chain connects TRBV4-1 to TRBJ1-1; D remains ambiguous. Between the trimmed V and J ends, which lost 1 base and 2 bases, there was a span of 8 bases. The CDR3 runs to 14 residues. Germline CDR1 MGHRA, CDR2 YSYEKL. CDR3 amino acids: CASSQVPSNTEAFF. CDR3 DNA: TGCGCCAGCAGCCAAGTCCCGAGTAACACTGAAGCTTTCTTT.

The chain links TRBV5-1 to TRBJ1-3; 7 bases line up with TRBD1. The CDR3 totals 15 residues. V was pared by 6 bases and J by 2 bases, with 8 bases of the junction left unmatched. Germline CDR1 and CDR2: SGHRS and YFSETQ. This chain's CDR3 is CASTLQGIAGNTIYF. In DNA form, the CDR3 reads TGCGCCAGCACGTTACAGGGGATCGCTGGAAACACCATATATTTT.

The genes are TRBV6-2 or TRBV6-3 and TRBJ1-2, with 8 bases lining up with TRBD1. Germline V CDR1 and CDR2: MNHEY, SVGEGT. The CDR3 has 14 amino acids. V dropped 4 bases and J dropped 3; count of bases not matched to a gene: 4. CDR3 nucleotides: TGTGCCAGCAGTTCCATGACAGGGGACTATGGCTACACCTTC. This codes for CASSSMTGDYGYTF.

This chain connects TRBV19 to TRBJ2-6; D might be TRBD1 (5 bases). Germline-derived CDR1 and CDR2 are LNHDA and SQIVND (reference sequence). Trimming removed 4 bases at V and 3 bases at J, with 7 bases between. The CDR3 spans 14 residues. Here the CDR3 reads CASSTGFGANVLTF. DNA for the CDR3: TGTGCCAGTAGTACAGGGTTTGGGGCCAACGTCCTGACTTTC.

The chain carries TRBV5-4 and TRBJ2-3; 9 nucleotides line up with TRBD1. With V trimmed by 4 bases and J by 6 bases, 6 bases remained unmatched. The CDR3 runs 14 residues. The germline V gene has CDR1 SGHNT and CDR2 YYREEE (reference sequence). The chain's CDR3 is CASSPDRGRDTQYF. DNA of the CDR3: TGTGCCAGCAGCCCGGACAGGGGTCGGGATACGCAGTATTTT.

This chain uses TRBV30 with TRBJ2-3, with 7 bases that match TRBD1. The CDR3 runs to 14 residues. Trimming cost V 2 bases and J 4 bases; bases outside gene matches: 6. CDR1 is GTSNPN and CDR2 is SVGIG in the germline V gene (reference sequence). This CDR3 reads CAWSKGQSADTQYF. CDR3 in DNA: TGTGCCTGGAGTAAGGGACAGAGCGCAGATACGCAGTATTTT. The full variable domain, with the rest looked up from reference TRBV30 and TRBJ2-3, is SQTIHQWPATLVQPVGSPLSLECTVEGTSNPNLYWYRQAAGRGLQLLFYSVGIGQISSEVPQNLSASRPQDRQFILSSKKLLLSDSGFYLCAWSKGQSADTQYFGPGTRLTVL.

CDR3: CASRPGPQEQYF. For the CDR3, the DNA is TGTGCCAGCAGACCCGGGCCTCAGGAGCAGTACTTC. This chain connects TRBV6-5 to TRBJ2-7; D is unresolved. CDR1 is MNHEY, CDR2 SVGAGI, per germline. The CDR3 length is 12 residues. Trimming took 6 bases from V and 7 from J, leaving 13 bases between them.

This clone has just a few counts. V usage is TRBV19 and J usage is TRBJ1-1; 9 positions agree with TRBD1. CDR1 and CDR2 from the germline V gene are LNHDA and SQIVND (reference sequence). This CDR3 is built from 13 residues. With 4 bases clipped from V and 8 bases from J, the junction kept 5 bases outside the gene matches. Here the CDR3 reads CASSTTGGREAFF. The CDR3 coding sequence is TGTGCCAGTAGTACCACAGGGGGCAGGGAAGCTTTCTTT. The entire variable domain, with the rest obtained from reference TRBV19 and TRBJ1-1, is as follows: DGGITQSPKYLFRKEGQNVTLSCEQNLNHDAMYWYRQDPGQGLRLIYYSQIVNDFQKGDIAEGYSVSREKKESFPLTVTSAQKNPTAFYLCASSTTGGREAFFGQGTRLTVV.

The gene calls are TRBV11-3 and TRBJ2-3; TRBD1 is a possible D gene (5 bases). Trimming took off 0 bases at V and 0 bases at J, with 7 bases between the two ends. The CDR3 is made up of 15 amino acids. CDR1 is SGHNT, CDR2 YENEEA, per germline. The CDR3 reads CASSLEGLSTDTQYF. The CDR3 DNA sequence: TGTGCCAGCAGCTTAGAGGGGCTCAGCACAGATACGCAGTATTTT.

The chain employs TRBV7-6 and TRBJ2-1; no firm D call. The CDR3 totals 15 residues. Germline assignment: CDR1 SGHVS and CDR2 FNYEAQ. The ends were cut back, 0 bases at V and 7 bases at J, with 13 bases in the middle. CDR3 amino acids: CASSLAFSSLNEQFF. The CDR3 DNA sequence: TGTGCCAGCAGCTTAGCGTTTTCTAGTTTAAATGAGCAGTTCTTC.

J is TRBJ1-1 and V is TRBV2; D is unresolved. V dropped 6 bases and J dropped 3 bases, with 8 bases sitting between them. CDR1 and CDR2 (germline): SNHLY, FYNNEI. CDR3 length: 12 amino acids. DNA of the CDR3: TGTGCCAGCAGCCCAAGGTACACTGAAGCTTTCTTT. Protein sequence: CASSPRYTEAFF.

The rearrangement joins TRBV7-9 to TRBJ1-2; 9 positions agree with TRBD1. Trimming removed 5 bases from V and 3 bases from J; junction bases left unmatched: 4. The length of the CDR3 is 14 residues. Germline-derived CDR1 and CDR2 are SEHNR and FQNEAQ (reference sequence). CDR3 residues: CASSTGGYDYGYTF. CDR3 sequence (DNA): TGTGCCAGCAGCACAGGGGGCTATGACTATGGCTACACCTTC.

CDR3 region: CAIRDSSAKNIQYF. The CDR3 bases are TGTGCCATCAGGGACAGCTCAGCCAAAAACATTCAGTACTTC. The rearrangement uses TRBV10-3 and TRBJ2-4; D is perhaps TRBD1 (6 bases). Germline values: CDR1 ENHRY, CDR2 SYGVKD. The CDR3 consists of 14 residues. Trimming shortened V by 6 bases and J by 0 bases, and 9 bases separated the two germline ends.

The J gene is TRBJ2-5, the V gene TRBV7-9, with 8 nucleotides matching TRBD2. This CDR3 region has 13 residues. Trimming cost V 1 base and J 10 bases; bases outside gene matches: 5. Germline V lookup: CDR1 SEHNR, CDR2 FQNEAQ (reference sequence). CDR3 residues: CASSLESSGGQYF. Written as DNA, the CDR3 is TGTGCCAGCAGCTTAGAATCCAGCGGGGGCCAGTACTTC.

The rearrangement links TRBV18 to TRBJ1-3; D call uncertain. With 3 bases removed from V and 0 bases from J, the gap between germline ends came to 12 bases. Germline assignment: CDR1 KGHSH and CDR2 LQKENI. The CDR3 loop spans 16 amino acids. The DNA of the CDR3 is TGTGCCAGCTCACCGGCTCAGCCATTCTCTGGAAACACCATATATTTT. As protein: CASSPAQPFSGNTIYF.

The chain combines TRBV6-2 or TRBV6-3 with TRBJ2-2; 10 nucleotides agree with TRBD2. CDR1 and CDR2 (germline): MNHEY, SVGEGT. This CDR3 contains 18 residues. Trimming took 0 bases from V and 6 from J; bases not matched to a gene: 10. The CDR3 DNA reads TGTGCCAGCAGTTACTCGAGGCTTAGCGGGGGGATCCCCGGGGAGCTGTTTTTT. Protein: CASSYSRLSGGIPGELFF.